This T cell receptor beta chain was recorded in a study of cytomegalovirus exposure and HLA in healthy donors. Across the whole study: The 120 validation repertoires, a later analysis reported, used the same platform as the roughly 660 repertoires from the first cohort.

Findings of the study overall: In vitro confirmation showed three CMV-associated chains to be CMV antigen specific. Some TCR beta chains (about 180 of them) were listed as cytomegalovirus-associated. Reported performance of the classifier showed diagnosis of cytomegalovirus status with high specificity and sensitivity.

The V gene's germline CDR1 is LNHDA and CDR2 SQIVND (reference sequence). Germline trimming cut 10 bases from V and 1 base from J; bases unmatched to any gene: 10. The CDR3 has 15 amino acids. The data were produced by immunoSEQ multiplex PCR, yet TCRdb's version contains in-frame clones alone and is incomplete. The sample consists of around 70,000 clones, around 95% of them appearing once. Details on this clone: The antigen remains undetermined.

The TCR comes from a woman aged 18-29 years in good health and CMV-seronegative. The sequencing sample was made of PBMCs. This chain connects TRBV19 to TRBJ1-1; 9 bases are a match to TRBD1. The CDR3 loop is CATWDRVVRNTEAFF. In DNA form, the CDR3 reads TGTGCCACCTGGGACAGGGTTGTAAGGAACACTGAAGCTTTCTTT.